The 8 T cell receptor beta chains given below trace back to one sample, sequenced in a study of blood T cells in healthy people across ages. Using a J-beta primer mix together with a sample-barcoded 5' primer, a second PCR was run for roughly 6 to 11 cycles. Each CDR3 protein gets one entry after TCRdb re-called the 5' RACE reads with MiXCR. The sample records just over 1 million distinct CDR3 sequences, under 55% being singletons. Sequenced sample: blood. The receptors derive from a woman between 55 and 75 years old in good health.

This clonotype was seen only a few times. The chain combines TRBV27 with TRBJ2-3; 7 nucleotides line up with TRBD1. Germline V gene lookup returns CDR1 MNHEY and CDR2 SMNVEV (reference sequence). The CDR3 loop spans 16 amino acids. V was clipped by 4 bases and J by 1 base; unmatched bases: 8. CDR3 bases: TGTGCCAGCAGTTCCGGTCGGGGACAGCGCACAGATACGCAGTATTTT. Amino acid sequence: CASSSGRGQRTDTQYF.

Of note for this clonotype: Sequence at one end of the junction differs from germline and may be a read error. The rearrangement uses TRBV4-2 and TRBJ2-7; unclear D gene. Germline lookup yields CDR1 LGHNA and CDR2 YNFKEQ. The CDR3 runs to 11 residues. CDR3: CTSSHSAEQYF. The CDR3, as DNA: TGTACCAGCAGCCACTCTGCCGAGCAGTACTTC.

In its sample, this clonotype was seen many times. The J gene is TRBJ2-5, the V gene TRBV24-1, with D possibly being TRBD1 or TRBD2 (5 bases each). V lost 4 bases to trimming and J lost 5 bases, with 13 bases between them. The germline V gene encodes CDR1 KGHDR and CDR2 SFDVKD. The CDR3 runs 14 residues. CDR3 sequence: CATSDPQGGETQYF. Here the CDR3 DNA reads TGTGCCACCAGTGACCCGCAGGGCGGGGAGACCCAGTACTTC.

The gene calls are TRBV5-1 and TRBJ2-5, with TRBD1 as a possible D gene (6 bases). Trimming removed 4 bases at V and 4 bases at J, with 17 bases between. This CDR3 comprises 15 residues. Germline-derived CDR1 and CDR2 are SGHRS and YFSETQ. The CDR3 region has the DNA TGCGCCAGCAGCATTAAACAGGGCGGCGGAGAGACCCAGTACTTC. Protein: CASSIKQGGGETQYF.

The CDR3 nucleotides are TGTGCCAGTCGACCGCCGGGACCGCTATACAATGAGCAGTTCTTC. As protein: CASRPPGPLYNEQFF. The rearrangement uses TRBV28 and TRBJ2-1; D tentatively fits TRBD1 or TRBD2 (5 bases each). Trimming cost V 9 bases and J 4 bases, with 19 bases left between them. Germline CDR1 MDHEN, CDR2 SYDVKM. This CDR3 has 15 residues.

The chain combines TRBV20-1 with TRBJ2-5, with 7 bases matching TRBD2. Germline lookup yields CDR1 DFQATT and CDR2 SNEGSKA (reference sequence). CDR3 size: 11 residues. Losses at the gene ends were 8 bases for V and 5 bases for J; bases not matched to a gene: 5. DNA for the CDR3: TGCAGTCTGGGGGGGGACGAGACCCAGTACTTC. Translation: CSLGGDETQYF.

V gene TRBV28 combines with J gene TRBJ2-4, with 13 positions matching TRBD2. V trimming: 6 bases; J trimming: 13 bases; junction bases outside the gene matches: 12. The length of the CDR3 is 15 residues. Germline CDR1 is MDHEN and CDR2 is SYDVKM. The CDR3: CASSYAGTSGTGQYF. CDR3 nucleotide sequence: TGTGCCAGCAGCTACGCCGGGACTAGCGGGACTGGGCAGTACTTC.

The CDR3 region is CASSSSYGTANTGELFF. In nucleotides, the CDR3 is TGTGCCAGCAGCTCTTCGTACGGGACGGCGAACACCGGGGAGCTGTTTTTT. The chain uses TRBV7-7 and TRBJ2-2; D assignment may be TRBD1 or TRBD2 (5 bases each). From germline, CDR1 is SSHAT and CDR2 FNYEAQ (reference sequence). The CDR3 consists of 17 residues. V lost 4 bases to trimming and J lost 0 bases, with 15 bases between them.